This is a list of T cell receptor beta chains from one sample in a study of a mutant IDH1 vaccine in newly diagnosed glioma. Only in-frame clones appear in the TCRdb table, and some are missing; sequencing was by immunoSEQ multiplex PCR. The data hold approximately 16,000 clones, with 95% to 96% observed a single time. The source material was peripheral blood mononuclear cells (PBMCs), sampled from a glioma patient treated with radiotherapy, temozolomide or both. The source of these receptors is a woman under 30 with glioma. Some clones in this sample may be carry-over from other donors' samples. The CDR3 runs from the conserved cysteine through the conserved F or W. The order of the fields is D gene, V gene, clone size, J gene, CDR3 DNA, CDR3 protein. The D gene is left open where the match is weak. Only part of the rows carry a size: once, few, many, or a class if the clone is expanded.

d_gene: .
v_gene: TRBV28
abundance: .
j_gene: TRBJ2-3
CDR3nt: TGTGCCAGCAGTCCCCAACGGACTGGGACAGATACGCAGTATTTT
CDR3aa: CASSPQRTGTDTQYF

d_gene: .
v_gene: TRBV5-6
abundance: .
j_gene: TRBJ1-5
CDR3nt: TGTGCCAGCAGCTTAGGTGGGGGCTTCAATCAGCCCCAGCATTTT
CDR3aa: CASSLGGGFNQPQHF

d_gene: .
v_gene: TRBV5-6
abundance: .
j_gene: TRBJ2-1
CDR3nt: TGTGCCAGCACCTTCGGGCTCAGGGCGGGGGAGCAGTTCTTC
CDR3aa: CASTFGLRAGEQFF

d_gene: .
v_gene: TRBV30
abundance: .
j_gene: TRBJ1-5
CDR3nt: TGTGCCTGCGACCATAGCAATCAGCCCCAGCATTTT
CDR3aa: CACDHSNQPQHF

d_gene: .
v_gene: TRBV6-5
abundance: .
j_gene: TRBJ2-2
CDR3nt: TGTGCCAGCAGTTACTCAAGGGTGTTGGGCACCGGGGAGCTGTTTTTT
CDR3aa: CASSYSRVLGTGELFF

d_gene: .
v_gene: TRBV12-5
abundance: .
j_gene: TRBJ2-1
CDR3nt: TGTGCTAGTGGTTACAGGGTTGAGGACAAGGACAATATTTACAATGAGCAGTTCTTC
CDR3aa: CASGYRVEDKDNIYNEQFF

d_gene: TRBD1
v_gene: TRBV7-8
abundance: .
j_gene: TRBJ2-7
CDR3nt: TGTGCCAGCACTGGACAGGGGGGTACCTACGAGCAGTACTTC
CDR3aa: CASTGQGGTYEQYF

d_gene: .
v_gene: TRBV7-8
abundance: .
j_gene: TRBJ2-1
CDR3nt: TGTGCCAGCCTCACGTACAGGGTTAACAATGAGCAGTTCTTC
CDR3aa: CASLTYRVNNEQFF

d_gene: TRBD1
v_gene: TRBV7-8
abundance: .
j_gene: TRBJ1-5
CDR3nt: TGTGCCAGCAGCTTACAGCTTGGACAGGGGGGTCAGCCCCAGCATTTT
CDR3aa: CASSLQLGQGGQPQHF

d_gene: .
v_gene: TRBV21-1
abundance: .
j_gene: TRBJ2-6
CDR3nt: TGTGCCAGCAGCGGGGACGGGGAGTCTGGGGCCAACGTCCTGACTTTC
CDR3aa: CASSGDGESGANVLTF

d_gene: .
v_gene: TRBV30
abundance: .
j_gene: TRBJ1-1
CDR3nt: TGTGCAATTGTGGGGGGATCGAACACTGAAGCTTTCTTT
CDR3aa: CAIVGGSNTEAFF

d_gene: .
v_gene: TRBV5-6
abundance: .
j_gene: TRBJ2-7
CDR3nt: TGTGCCAGCAGCCCGGGGGGCCGGGGTTACGAGCAGTACTTC
CDR3aa: CASSPGGRGYEQYF

d_gene: .
v_gene: TRBV7-9
abundance: .
j_gene: TRBJ1-2
CDR3nt: TGTGCCAGCAGCTTTAGTAAATATGGCTACACCTTC
CDR3aa: CASSFSKYGYTF

d_gene: .
v_gene: TRBV10-1
abundance: once
j_gene: TRBJ1-5
CDR3nt: TGCAATAACCGAACCCGGCGGAATCAGCCCCAGCATTTT
CDR3aa: CNNRTRRNQPQHF

d_gene: .
v_gene: TRBV4-2
abundance: .
j_gene: TRBJ2-1
CDR3nt: TGTGCCAGCAGCCAAGATTCAGGGGGGTCCTACAATGAGCAGTTCTTC
CDR3aa: CASSQDSGGSYNEQFF

d_gene: .
v_gene: TRBV18
abundance: .
j_gene: TRBJ1-1
CDR3nt: TGTGCCAGCTCACTATCCTCGACCGAGATCAACACTGAAGCTTTCTTT
CDR3aa: CASSLSSTEINTEAFF

d_gene: .
v_gene: TRBV7-2
abundance: .
j_gene: TRBJ1-1
CDR3nt: TGTGCCAGCAGCCTAATACGGGGCACTGAAGCTTTCTTT
CDR3aa: CASSLIRGTEAFF

d_gene: .
v_gene: TRBV2
abundance: .
j_gene: TRBJ2-1
CDR3nt: TGTGCCAGCAGTGAGGACAGCTCCTACAATGAGCAGTTCTTC
CDR3aa: CASSEDSSYNEQFF

d_gene: .
v_gene: TRBV11-2
abundance: .
j_gene: TRBJ1-1
CDR3nt: TGTGCCAGCAGCCCCAACGGGGGAACTGAAGCTTTCTTT
CDR3aa: CASSPNGGTEAFF

d_gene: .
v_gene: TRBV2
abundance: .
j_gene: TRBJ1-1
CDR3nt: TGTGCCAGCAGTGCAGGGGCCGACCGGTCTGGGACTGAAGCTTTCTTT
CDR3aa: CASSAGADRSGTEAFF

d_gene: .
v_gene: TRBV18
abundance: .
j_gene: TRBJ2-7
CDR3nt: TGTGCCAGCTCACCGGACGGTCGAAAAGGGGGCTACGAGCAGTACTTC
CDR3aa: CASSPDGRKGGYEQYF

d_gene: TRBD1
v_gene: TRBV11-2
abundance: once
j_gene: TRBJ2-7
CDR3nt: TGTGCCAGCAGCTCGAAAACAGGGGGCGGAATGACCTACGAGCAGTACTTC
CDR3aa: CASSSKTGGGMTYEQYF

d_gene: .
v_gene: TRBV27
abundance: .
j_gene: TRBJ1-1
CDR3nt: TGTGCCAGCAGTACAACAGGGTTTTCGAACACTGAAGCTTTCTTT
CDR3aa: CASSTTGFSNTEAFF

d_gene: TRBD1
v_gene: TRBV28
abundance: .
j_gene: TRBJ2-7
CDR3nt: TGTGCCAGCAGCCCAGAGGGACAGGGGACCTCCTACGAGCAGTACTTC
CDR3aa: CASSPEGQGTSYEQYF

d_gene: TRBD1
v_gene: TRBV5-1
abundance: .
j_gene: TRBJ1-1
CDR3nt: TGCGCCAGCAGTACGCGTCAGGGGGGGATTGAAGCTTTCTTT
CDR3aa: CASSTRQGGIEAFF

d_gene: TRBD2
v_gene: TRBV28
abundance: .
j_gene: TRBJ2-1
CDR3nt: TGTGCCAGCAGTCCCCCGAGAGCGGGAAATAATGAGCAGTTCTTC
CDR3aa: CASSPPRAGNNEQFF

d_gene: TRBD2
v_gene: TRBV5-1
abundance: .
j_gene: TRBJ2-1
CDR3nt: TGCGCCAGCAGCTTGGCGGTAGCGGGGATAGGTGAGCAGTTCTTC
CDR3aa: CASSLAVAGIGEQFF

d_gene: .
v_gene: TRBV5-4
abundance: .
j_gene: TRBJ2-7
CDR3nt: TGTGCCAGCAGCTTGGATCTTTACGAGCAGTACTTC
CDR3aa: CASSLDLYEQYF

d_gene: .
v_gene: TRBV18
abundance: .
j_gene: TRBJ2-2
CDR3nt: TGTGCCAGCTCACCACAAAACACCGGGGAGCTGTTTTTT
CDR3aa: CASSPQNTGELFF

d_gene: TRBD1
v_gene: TRBV5-1
abundance: .
j_gene: TRBJ1-2
CDR3nt: TGCGCCAGCAGCATCGACAGGGATATAGATGGCTACACCTTC
CDR3aa: CASSIDRDIDGYTF

d_gene: TRBD1
v_gene: TRBV6-6
abundance: once
j_gene: TRBJ2-7
CDR3nt: TGTGCCAGCAGCCGGGGACAGGGATCTTCCTACGAGCAGTACTTC
CDR3aa: CASSRGQGSSYEQYF

d_gene: .
v_gene: TRBV2
abundance: .
j_gene: TRBJ2-1
CDR3nt: TGTGCCAGCGACAGAATCAATGAGCAGTTCTTC
CDR3aa: CASDRINEQFF

d_gene: TRBD2
v_gene: TRBV10-3
abundance: .
j_gene: TRBJ2-3
CDR3nt: TGTGCCATCAGTGACTTAGGGACTAGCGGGGGGGCAAATACGCAGTATTTT
CDR3aa: CAISDLGTSGGANTQYF

d_gene: .
v_gene: TRBV27
abundance: .
j_gene: TRBJ2-3
CDR3nt: TGTGCCAGCAGTTACCCCGGTACGCAGTATTTT
CDR3aa: CASSYPGTQYF

d_gene: .
v_gene: TRBV12-5
abundance: .
j_gene: TRBJ2-7
CDR3nt: TGTGCTAGTGGTTCCACGGACCAGGTCGTCTACGAGCAGTACTTC
CDR3aa: CASGSTDQVVYEQYF

d_gene: .
v_gene: TRBV7-2
abundance: once
j_gene: TRBJ2-3
CDR3nt: TGTGCCAGCAGCTCTGGGACAACAGATACGCAGTATTTT
CDR3aa: CASSSGTTDTQYF

d_gene: .
v_gene: TRBV11-2
abundance: .
j_gene: TRBJ2-1
CDR3nt: TGTGCCAGCACAGGTGGGGGGATAGGGGATTACAATGAGCAGTTCTTC
CDR3aa: CASTGGGIGDYNEQFF